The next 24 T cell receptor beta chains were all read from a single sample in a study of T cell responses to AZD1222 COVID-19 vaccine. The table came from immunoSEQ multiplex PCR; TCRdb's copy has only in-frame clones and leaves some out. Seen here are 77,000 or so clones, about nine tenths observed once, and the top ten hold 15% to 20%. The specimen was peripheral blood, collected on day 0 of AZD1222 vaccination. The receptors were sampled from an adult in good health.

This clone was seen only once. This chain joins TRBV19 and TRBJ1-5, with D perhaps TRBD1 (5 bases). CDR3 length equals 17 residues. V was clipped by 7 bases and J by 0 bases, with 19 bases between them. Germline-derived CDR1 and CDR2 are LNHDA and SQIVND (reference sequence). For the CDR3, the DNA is TGTGCCAGTACTCCTCTGGGGGTCAGGGCTAGCAATCAGCCCCAGCATTTT. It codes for CASTPLGVRASNQPQHF.

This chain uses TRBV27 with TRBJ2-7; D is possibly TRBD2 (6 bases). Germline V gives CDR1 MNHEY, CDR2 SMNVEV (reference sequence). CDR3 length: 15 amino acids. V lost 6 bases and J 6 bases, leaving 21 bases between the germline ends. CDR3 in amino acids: CASSSPGLRAGEQYF. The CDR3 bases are TGTGCCAGCAGCTCGCCGGGACTTAGAGCCGGCGAGCAGTACTTC.

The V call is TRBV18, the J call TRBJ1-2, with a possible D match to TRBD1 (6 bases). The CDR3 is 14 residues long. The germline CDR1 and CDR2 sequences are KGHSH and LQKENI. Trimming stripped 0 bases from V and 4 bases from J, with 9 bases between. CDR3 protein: CASSPPGGGYGYTF. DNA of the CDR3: TGTGCCAGCTCACCACCAGGGGGAGGCTATGGCTACACCTTC.

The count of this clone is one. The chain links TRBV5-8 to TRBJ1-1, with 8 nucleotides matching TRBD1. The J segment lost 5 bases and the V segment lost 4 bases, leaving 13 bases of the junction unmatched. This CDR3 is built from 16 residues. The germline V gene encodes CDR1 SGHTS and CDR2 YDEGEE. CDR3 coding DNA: TGTGCCAGCAGCGACCGAAACGGACAGGGAAGGACTGAAGCTTTCTTT. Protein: CASSDRNGQGRTEAFF.

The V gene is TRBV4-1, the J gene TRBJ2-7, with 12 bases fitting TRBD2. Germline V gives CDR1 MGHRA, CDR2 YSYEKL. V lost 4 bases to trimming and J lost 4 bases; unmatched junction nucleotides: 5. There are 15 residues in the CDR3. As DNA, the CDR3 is TGCGCCAGCAGCCTAGGACTAGCGGGAACATACGAGCAGTACTTC. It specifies CASSLGLAGTYEQYF.

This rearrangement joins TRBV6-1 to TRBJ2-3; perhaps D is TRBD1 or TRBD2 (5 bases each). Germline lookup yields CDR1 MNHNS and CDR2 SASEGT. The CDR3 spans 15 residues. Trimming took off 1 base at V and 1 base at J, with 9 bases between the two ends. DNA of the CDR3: TGTGCCAGCAGTGAAGTTGTGGGGGGCACAGATACGCAGTATTTT. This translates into CASSEVVGGTDTQYF.

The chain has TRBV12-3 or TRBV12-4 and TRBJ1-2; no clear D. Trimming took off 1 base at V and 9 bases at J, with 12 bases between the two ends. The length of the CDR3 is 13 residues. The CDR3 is CASSLGPDSSYTF. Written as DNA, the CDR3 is TGTGCCAGCAGTTTAGGTCCGGACTCAAGCTACACCTTC.

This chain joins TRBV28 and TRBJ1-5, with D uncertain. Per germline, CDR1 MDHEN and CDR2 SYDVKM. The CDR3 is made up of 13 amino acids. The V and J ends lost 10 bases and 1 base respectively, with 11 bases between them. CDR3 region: CATQETSNQPQHF. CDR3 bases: TGTGCCACCCAAGAGACAAGCAATCAGCCCCAGCATTTT.

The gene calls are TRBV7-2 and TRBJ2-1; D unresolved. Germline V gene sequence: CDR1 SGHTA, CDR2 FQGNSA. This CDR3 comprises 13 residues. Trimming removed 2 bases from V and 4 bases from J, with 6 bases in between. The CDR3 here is CASSLIGYNEQFF. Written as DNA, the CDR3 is TGTGCCAGCAGCTTAATAGGTTACAATGAGCAGTTCTTC. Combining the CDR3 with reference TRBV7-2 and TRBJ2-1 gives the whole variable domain GAGVSQSPSNKVTEKGKDVELRCDPISGHTALYWYRQSLGQGLEFLIYFQGNSAPDKSGLPSDRFSAERTGGSVSTLTIQRTQQEDSAVYLCASSLIGYNEQFFGPGTRLTVL.

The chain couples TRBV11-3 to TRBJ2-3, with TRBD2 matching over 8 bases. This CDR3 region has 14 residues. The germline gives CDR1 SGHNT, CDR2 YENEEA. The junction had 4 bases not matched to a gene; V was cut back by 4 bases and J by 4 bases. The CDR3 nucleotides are TGTGCCAGCAGCTCCCGGACTAGCCCAGATACGCAGTATTTT. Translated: CASSSRTSPDTQYF.

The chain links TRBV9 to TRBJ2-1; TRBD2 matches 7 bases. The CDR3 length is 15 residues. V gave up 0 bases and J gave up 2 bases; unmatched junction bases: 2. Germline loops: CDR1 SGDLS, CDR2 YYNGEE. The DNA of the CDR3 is TGTGCCAGCAGCGTAGGACTAGCTACCTACAATGAGCAGTTCTTC. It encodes CASSVGLATYNEQFF.

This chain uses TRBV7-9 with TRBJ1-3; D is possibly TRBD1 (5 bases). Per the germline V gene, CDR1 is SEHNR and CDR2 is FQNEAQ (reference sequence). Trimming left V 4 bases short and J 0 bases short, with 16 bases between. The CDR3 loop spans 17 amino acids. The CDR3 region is CASSYTISQGSGNTIYF. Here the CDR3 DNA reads TGTGCCAGCAGCTATACGATCAGCCAGGGCTCTGGAAACACCATATATTTT.

CDR3 in DNA: TGTGCCAGCAGCGTAGGAGGGCGGGCCGCGCAGTACTTC. Translated: CASSVGGRAAQYF. The V and J genes are TRBV9 and TRBJ2-7; possibly TRBD2 for D (5 bases). Germline lookup yields CDR1 SGDLS and CDR2 YYNGEE. CDR3 size: 13 residues. V shed 0 bases and J shed 9 bases, with 13 bases lying between them.

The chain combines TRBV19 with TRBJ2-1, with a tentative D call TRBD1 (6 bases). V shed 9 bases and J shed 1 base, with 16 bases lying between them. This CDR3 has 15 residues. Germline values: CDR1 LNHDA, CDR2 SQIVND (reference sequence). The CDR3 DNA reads TGTGCCAGCCGGACAGTCTCTGGGTCCTACAATGAGCAGTTCTTC. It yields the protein CASRTVSGSYNEQFF.

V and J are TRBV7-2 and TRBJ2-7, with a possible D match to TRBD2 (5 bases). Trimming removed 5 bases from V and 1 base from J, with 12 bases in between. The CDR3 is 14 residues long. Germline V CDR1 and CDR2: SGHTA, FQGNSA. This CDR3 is CASSPGRGSYEQYF. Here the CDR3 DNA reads TGTGCCAGCAGCCCCGGACGGGGTTCCTACGAGCAGTACTTC.

The CDR3 loop reads CASKQGLGGSYNEQFF. CDR3 nucleotide sequence: TGTGCCAGTAAACAGGGATTGGGGGGCTCCTACAATGAGCAGTTCTTC. This chain links TRBV2 with TRBJ2-1, with D perhaps TRBD1 or TRBD2 (6 bases each). V lost 9 bases and J 0 bases, leaving 18 bases between the germline ends. The germline CDR1 and CDR2 sequences are SNHLY and FYNNEI. CDR3 length equals 16 residues. Based on the CDR3 plus reference TRBV2 and TRBJ2-1, the full variable domain is EPEVTQTPSHQVTQMGQEVILRCVPISNHLYFYWYRQILGQKVEFLVSFYNNEISEKSEIFDDQFSVERPDGSNFTLKIRSTKLEDSAMYFCASKQGLGGSYNEQFFGPGTRLTVL.

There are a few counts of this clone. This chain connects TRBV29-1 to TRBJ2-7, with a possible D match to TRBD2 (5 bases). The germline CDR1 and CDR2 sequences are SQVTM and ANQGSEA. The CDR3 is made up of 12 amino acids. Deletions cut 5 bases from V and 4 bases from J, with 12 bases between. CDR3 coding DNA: TGCAGCGTTCCGCCGGGGTTTTACGAGCAGTACTTC. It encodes CSVPPGFYEQYF.

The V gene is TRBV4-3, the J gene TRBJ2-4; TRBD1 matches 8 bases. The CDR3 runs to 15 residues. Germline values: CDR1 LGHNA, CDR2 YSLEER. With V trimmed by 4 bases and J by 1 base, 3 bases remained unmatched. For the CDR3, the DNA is TGCGCCAGCAGCCCGACAGGGGATGCCAAAAACATTCAGTACTTC. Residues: CASSPTGDAKNIQYF.

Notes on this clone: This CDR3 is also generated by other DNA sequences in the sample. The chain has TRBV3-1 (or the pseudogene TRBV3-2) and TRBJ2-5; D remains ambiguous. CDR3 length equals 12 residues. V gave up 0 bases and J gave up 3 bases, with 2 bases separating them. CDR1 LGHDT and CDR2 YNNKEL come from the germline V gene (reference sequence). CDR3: CASSQEEETQYF. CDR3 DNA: TGTGCCAGCAGCCAAGAGGAAGAGACCCAGTACTTC.

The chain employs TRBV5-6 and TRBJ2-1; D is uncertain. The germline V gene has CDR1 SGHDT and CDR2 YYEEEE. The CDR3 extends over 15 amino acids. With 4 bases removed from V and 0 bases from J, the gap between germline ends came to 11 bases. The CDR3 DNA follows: TGTGCCAGCAGCCTACCTACCAACTCCTACAATGAGCAGTTCTTC. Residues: CASSLPTNSYNEQFF.

The CDR3 loop is CASSVQGITGELFF. The CDR3 bases are TGTGCCAGCAGCGTACAAGGAATCACCGGGGAGCTGTTTTTT. The chain uses TRBV9 and TRBJ2-2; D gene ambiguous. The CDR3 runs to 14 residues. V lost 1 base and J lost 4, with 8 bases in between. Germline V gene lookup returns CDR1 SGDLS and CDR2 YYNGEE.

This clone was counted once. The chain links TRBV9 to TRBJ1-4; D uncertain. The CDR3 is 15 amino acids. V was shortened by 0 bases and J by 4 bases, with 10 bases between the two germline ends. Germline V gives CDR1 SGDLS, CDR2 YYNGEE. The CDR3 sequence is CASSVGMGSNEKLFF. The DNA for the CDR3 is TGTGCCAGCAGCGTAGGGATGGGAAGTAATGAAAAACTGTTTTTT.

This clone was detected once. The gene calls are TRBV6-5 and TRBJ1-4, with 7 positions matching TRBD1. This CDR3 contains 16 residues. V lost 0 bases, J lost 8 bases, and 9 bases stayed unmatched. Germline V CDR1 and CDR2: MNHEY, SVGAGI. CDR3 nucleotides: TGTGCCAGCAGTTACTCGCGGGTGACAGGGAAGGAAAAACTGTTTTTT. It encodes CASSYSRVTGKEKLFF.

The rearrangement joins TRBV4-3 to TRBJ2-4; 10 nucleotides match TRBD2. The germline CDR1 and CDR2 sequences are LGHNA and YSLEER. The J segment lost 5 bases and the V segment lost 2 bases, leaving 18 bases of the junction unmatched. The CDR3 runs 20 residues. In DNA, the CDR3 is TGCGCCAGCAGCCAACTGAGGGGGGCTGGGACTAGCGCTTTCCAAAACATTCAGTACTTC. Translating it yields CASSQLRGAGTSAFQNIQYF.